The rows below give T cell receptor beta chains drawn from one sample of a study of blood T cell repertoires in COVID-19. Clones were sequenced by immunoSEQ multiplex PCR, and TCRdb holds only the in-frame ones, with some missing. The profile shows 140,000 to 150,000 clones, about four fifths of them singletons. The specimen was peripheral blood. The receptors here all came from a human donor in a cohort sampled during active COVID-19. The CDR3 runs from the conserved cysteine through the conserved F or W. Each record gives: V gene, J gene, clone size, CDR3 length, D gene, CDR3 protein, CDR3 DNA. D genes are given only for firm matches. Some rows have no size entry. The others give once, few or many, or a class for an expanded clone.

>TRBV7-7|TRBJ2-1|-|16|-
CASSLFPGSSYNEQFF
TGTGCTAGCAGCTTATTCCCGGGTAGCTCCTACAATGAGCAGTTCTTC
>TRBV19|TRBJ2-1|-|14|TRBD2
CASQGLGFRGEQFF
TGTGCCAGCCAGGGACTAGGGTTCCGGGGTGAGCAGTTCTTC
>TRBV29-1|TRBJ1-4|-|13|TRBD1
CSVETGADEKLFF
TGCAGCGTAGAAACAGGGGCGGATGAAAAACTGTTTTTT
>TRBV6-4|TRBJ2-1|-|15|TRBD2
CASSVAGESYNEQFF
TGTGCCAGCAGCGTAGCGGGGGAATCCTACAATGAGCAGTTCTTC
>TRBV7-9|TRBJ2-1|-|12|-
CASNEGGGEQFF
TGTGCCAGCAATGAGGGAGGAGGTGAGCAGTTCTTC
>TRBV28|TRBJ1-1|-|16|TRBD1
CASSLRPGQGGYEAFF
TGTGCCAGCAGTTTACGACCGGGACAGGGCGGTTACGAAGCTTTCTTT
>TRBV3-1/TRBV3-2|TRBJ1-2|-|14|-
CASSQEGGRGGYTF
TGTGCCAGCAGCCAAGAAGGGGGACGGGGTGGCTACACCTTC
>TRBV28|TRBJ2-5|-|14|TRBD2
CASGRGLAGETQYF
TGTGCCAGCGGGCGGGGACTAGCGGGAGAGACCCAGTACTTC
>TRBV19|TRBJ2-1|-|15|TRBD2
CASSITYLAANEQFF
TGTGCCAGTAGTATCACCTACCTAGCGGCCAATGAGCAGTTCTTC
>TRBV6-4|TRBJ2-3|-|14|-
CASSVQGGTDTQYF
TGTGCCAGCAGTGTACAGGGTGGCACAGATACGCAGTATTTT
>TRBV9|TRBJ2-4|few|20|TRBD2
CASSPGTSGRAGPAKNIQYF
TGTGCCAGCAGCCCGGGGACTAGCGGGAGGGCCGGGCCAGCCAAAAACATTCAGTACTTC
>TRBV4-2|TRBJ2-3|many|16|TRBD1
CASSPRQGTSTDTQYF
TGTGCCAGCAGCCCCAGACAGGGAACTAGCACAGATACGCAGTATTTT
>TRBV5-6|TRBJ1-3|-|15|-
CASSSSTSSGNTIYF
TGTGCCAGCAGCTCATCAACATCCTCTGGAAACACCATATATTTT
>TRBV2|TRBJ2-3|once|17|-
CASSLEPGTPLTDTQYF
TGTGCCAGCAGTCTTGAGCCGGGAACCCCCTTAACAGATACGCAGTATTTT
>TRBV6-5|TRBJ2-1|-|14|-
CASSIGSSYNEQFF
TGTGCCAGCAGCATAGGGAGCTCCTACAATGAGCAGTTCTTC
>TRBV3-1/TRBV3-2|TRBJ2-3|once|18|TRBD2
CASSQRFSGGARTDTQYF
TGTGCCAGCAGCCAAAGGTTTTCCGGGGGGGCTCGCACAGATACGCAGTATTTT
>TRBV5-1|TRBJ2-5|once|12|-
CASSPEWETQYF
TGCGCCAGCAGCCCCGAGTGGGAGACCCAGTACTTC
>TRBV21-1|TRBJ1-5|-|17|-
CASSKLFRDRVDQPQHF
TGTGCCAGCAGCAAACTCTTCCGGGACAGGGTAGATCAGCCCCAGCATTTT
>TRBV7-9|TRBJ2-5|-|15|TRBD1
CASSQRTGRWETQYF
TGTGCCAGCAGCCAAAGGACAGGCCGATGGGAGACCCAGTACTTC
>TRBV28|TRBJ2-5|-|15|TRBD2
CASSTLAGGRETQYF
TGTGCCAGCAGCACCTTGGCGGGGGGGCGGGAGACCCAGTACTTC
>TRBV5-1|TRBJ1-6|-|16|-
CASSSGGTPRGSPLHF
TGCGCCAGCAGCTCGGGGGGGACGCCAAGGGGTTCACCCCTCCACTTT
>TRBV24-1|TRBJ2-3|-|14|TRBD1
CATSDLKTGVTQYF
TGTGCCACCAGTGATTTAAAAACAGGGGTTACGCAGTATTTT
>TRBV5-1|TRBJ2-5|once|14|-
CASSLGFGGETQYF
TGCGCCAGCAGCTTGGGATTCGGGGGAGAGACCCAGTACTTC
>TRBV11-2|TRBJ1-6|-|14|TRBD1
CASSSDRGGSPLHF
TGTGCCAGCAGCTCGGACAGGGGGGGTTCACCCCTCCACTTT
>TRBV27|TRBJ1-4|-|14|-
CASSLRRNDEKLFF
TGTGCCAGCAGTTTGCGCCGCAACGATGAAAAACTGTTTTTT
>TRBV7-9|TRBJ1-1|few|13|TRBD1
CASSSGQGLNAFF
TGTGCCAGCAGCTCGGGACAGGGGTTGAATGCTTTCTTT
>TRBV5-4|TRBJ2-7|many|17|-
CASSSLVGTKASYEQYF
TGTGCCAGCAGCTCCCTTGTAGGGACAAAGGCTTCCTACGAGCAGTACTTC
>TRBV19|TRBJ1-5|-|15|TRBD1
CASSSRQGGNQPQHF
TGTGCCAGTAGTAGCAGACAGGGTGGGAATCAGCCCCAGCATTTT
>TRBV6-6|TRBJ1-1|-|16|-
CASSYPKGPMNTEAFF
TGTGCCAGCAGTTATCCGAAGGGGCCCATGAACACTGAAGCTTTCTTT
>TRBV2|TRBJ2-3|-|16|TRBD2
CASSDFGGGASDTQYF
TGTGCCAGCAGTGACTTTGGCGGGGGGGCCTCGGATACGCAGTATTTT
>TRBV7-9|TRBJ2-3|-|16|-
CASSPRGNQRTDTQYF
TGTGCCAGCAGCCCGAGAGGGAATCAGAGGACAGATACGCAGTATTTT
>TRBV5-1|TRBJ2-3|-|16|TRBD2
CASSSGRGGGTDTQYF
TGCGCCAGCAGTAGCGGGCGAGGCGGAGGAACAGATACGCAGTATTTT
>TRBV12-3/TRBV12-4|TRBJ1-5|-|12|TRBD1
CASGQGNQPQHF
TGTGCCAGTGGACAGGGTAATCAGCCCCAGCATTTT
>TRBV4-1|TRBJ2-7|-|17|TRBD2
CASSQDRLAGFSYEQYF
TGCGCCAGCAGCCAAGATCGCCTAGCGGGATTCTCCTACGAGCAGTACTTC
>TRBV19|TRBJ1-5|-|14|-
CASSIGEGGQPQHF
TGTGCCAGTAGTATCGGGGAGGGCGGTCAGCCCCAGCATTTT